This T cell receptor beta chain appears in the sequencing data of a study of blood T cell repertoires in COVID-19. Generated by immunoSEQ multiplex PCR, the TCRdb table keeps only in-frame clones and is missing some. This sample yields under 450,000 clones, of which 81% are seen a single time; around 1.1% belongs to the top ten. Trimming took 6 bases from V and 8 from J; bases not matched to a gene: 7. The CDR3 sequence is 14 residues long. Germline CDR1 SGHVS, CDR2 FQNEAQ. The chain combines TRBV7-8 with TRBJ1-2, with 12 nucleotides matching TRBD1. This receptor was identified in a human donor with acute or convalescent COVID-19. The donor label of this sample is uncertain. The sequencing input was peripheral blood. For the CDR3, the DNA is TGTGCCAGCAGGAGGGACAGGGGGCTTGGCGGCTACACCTTC. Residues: CASRRDRGLGGYTF.